A single sample is the source of the 13 T cell receptor beta chains below, sequenced in a study of shared clonotypes between healthy human individuals. The data were produced by immunoSEQ multiplex PCR, yet TCRdb's version contains in-frame clones alone and is incomplete. The table shows 2,500,000 or so clones, with around 93% occurring only once. Sequenced input: naive CD4+ T cells from PBMCs. Subset of the sample: CD45RA+ positively selected. All receptors come from a man aged 18 to 35 in good health. Some clones in this sample may be carry-over from other donors' samples.

The gene calls are TRBV5-1 and TRBJ2-5, with D possibly matching TRBD2 (6 bases). The CDR3 runs 15 residues. V was shortened by 4 bases and J by 0 bases, with 13 bases between the two germline ends. Germline V gene sequence: CDR1 SGHRS, CDR2 YFSETQ. The CDR3 loop reads CASSAVGGYQETQYF. Here the CDR3 DNA reads TGCGCCAGCAGCGCGGTGGGGGGTTACCAAGAGACCCAGTACTTC.

As concerns this clone: This sample includes further DNA sequences coding for the same CDR3. This sequence joins TRBV29-1 and TRBJ2-1; perhaps D is TRBD1 or TRBD2 (5 bases each). The length of the CDR3 is 12 residues. Germline CDR1 and CDR2: SQVTM and ANQGSEA. V lost 4 bases, J lost 4 bases, and 8 bases lay in between. The CDR3 DNA reads TGCAGCGTTGGAGGGGTATACAATGAGCAGTTCTTC. Protein sequence: CSVGGVYNEQFF.

This clone was recorded only once. The chain couples TRBV5-6 to TRBJ1-2, with 7 bases that match TRBD1. Trimming cost V 1 base and J 4 bases; bases outside gene matches: 10. Looked up from germline, CDR1 is SGHDT and CDR2 is YYEEEE. The length of the CDR3 is 16 residues. The CDR3 loop is CASSLSRQGIFYGYTF. In DNA form, the CDR3 reads TGTGCCAGCAGCTTGTCCCGACAGGGCATTTTCTATGGCTACACCTTC.

The chain uses TRBV5-1 and TRBJ2-7, with 9 bases fitting TRBD2. Per the germline V gene, CDR1 is SGHRS and CDR2 is YFSETQ. V gave up 4 bases and J gave up 5 bases; unmatched junction bases: 7. CDR3 size: 14 residues. The CDR3 spells CASSQGLAVHEQYF. CDR3 DNA: TGCGCCAGCAGCCAGGGACTAGCTGTGCACGAGCAGTACTTC.

V is TRBV19 and J is TRBJ1-2; 7 bases fit TRBD1. The germline gives CDR1 LNHDA, CDR2 SQIVND (reference sequence). The CDR3 runs 14 residues. V trimming: 4 bases; J trimming: 3 bases; junction bases outside the gene matches: 5. For the CDR3, the DNA is TGTGCCAGTAGTAGGCGCAGGGGGGACTATGGCTACACCTTC. Translation gives CASSRRRGDYGYTF.

The rearrangement joins TRBV19 to TRBJ1-3; D is perhaps TRBD1 (5 bases). From germline, CDR1 is LNHDA and CDR2 SQIVND (reference sequence). Trimming stripped 1 base from V and 0 bases from J, with 13 bases between. This CDR3 has 17 amino acids. The CDR3 spells CASSIAGGASSGNTIYF. For the CDR3, the DNA is TGTGCCAGTAGTATAGCAGGAGGGGCCAGCTCTGGAAACACCATATATTTT.

The chain couples TRBV5-1 to TRBJ1-2; the match to TRBD1 covers 10 bases. This CDR3 contains 15 residues. Germline CDR1 reads SGHRS; CDR2 reads YFSETQ. With 4 bases clipped from V and 6 bases from J, the junction kept 9 bases outside the gene matches. The CDR3 region is CASSSTRDRGHGYTF. The CDR3 region has the DNA TGCGCCAGCAGCAGCACCCGGGACAGGGGTCATGGCTACACCTTC.

The rearrangement links TRBV15 to TRBJ1-3; 8 bases line up with TRBD1. V shed 3 bases and J 6 bases; nucleotides not matched to a gene: 10. In germline, CDR1 is LNHNV, CDR2 YYDKDF (reference sequence). This CDR3 is built from 16 residues. In DNA form, the CDR3 reads TGTGCCACCAGCAGGCCCCCGGGACAGGAGGCAAACACCATATATTTT. Translation: CATSRPPGQEANTIYF. The full variable domain, rest sourced from reference TRBV15 and TRBJ1-3, is DAMVIQNPRYQVTQFGKPVTLSCSQTLNHNVMYWYQQKSSQAPKLLFHYYDKDFNNEADTPDNFQSRRPNTSFCFLDIRSPGLGDTAMYLCATSRPPGQEANTIYFGEGSWLTVV.

The chain is built from TRBV5-1 and TRBJ2-6; D might be TRBD1 (6 bases). CDR1 is SGHRS, CDR2 YFSETQ, per germline. V was pared by 5 bases and J by 1 base, with 13 bases between. The CDR3 length is 16 residues. The DNA for the CDR3 is TGCGCCAGCAGTCTCTTAGGGGGTTCTGGGGCCAACGTCCTGACTTTC. Residues: CASSLLGGSGANVLTF.

V usage is TRBV5-1 and J usage is TRBJ2-5, with 9 bases that match TRBD2. This CDR3 has 15 amino acids. From germline, CDR1 is SGHRS and CDR2 YFSETQ. Trimming removed 4 bases from V and 4 bases from J; junction bases left unmatched: 8. CDR3 sequence: CASSPTAGGLETQYF. The CDR3, as DNA: TGCGCCAGCAGCCCCACAGCGGGAGGATTAGAGACCCAGTACTTC.

The rearrangement joins TRBV5-5 to TRBJ2-1; 7 bases align to TRBD2. Germline loops: CDR1 SGHKS, CDR2 YYEKEE (reference sequence). The CDR3 length is 15 residues. With 4 bases clipped from V and 2 bases from J, the junction kept 6 bases outside the gene matches. The DNA for the CDR3 is TGTGCCAGCAGCCCGGGAGCGGGGCCCTACAATGAGCAGTTCTTC. It is translated as CASSPGAGPYNEQFF.

Only a few counts were recorded for this clone. V and J are TRBV9 and TRBJ1-1, with D tentatively TRBD1 (5 bases). Trimming took 0 bases from V and 8 from J, leaving 14 bases between them. Germline CDR1 reads SGDLS; CDR2 reads YYNGEE. This CDR3 contains 14 residues. CDR3 DNA sequence: TGTGCCAGCAGCGTAGATCTGTACCCAGGGGAAGCTTTCTTT. This codes for CASSVDLYPGEAFF. The complete variable domain, with remaining parts taken from reference TRBV9 and TRBJ1-1, reads DSGVTQTPKHLITATGQRVTLRCSPRSGDLSVYWYQQSLDQGLQFLIQYYNGEERAKGNILERFSAQQFPDLHSELNLSSLELGDSALYFCASSVDLYPGEAFFGQGTRLTVV.

The table lists this clone with a count of one. The V call is TRBV5-4, the J call TRBJ1-2; TRBD1 agrees at 7 bases. Germline V gene lookup returns CDR1 SGHNT and CDR2 YYREEE (reference sequence). V was pared by 4 bases and J by 4 bases, with 10 bases of the junction left unmatched. The CDR3 length is 15 residues. CDR3: CASSQGGRDFYGYTF. In nucleotides, the CDR3 is TGTGCCAGCAGCCAGGGGGGTCGGGACTTCTATGGCTACACCTTC.